The T cell receptor beta chain described here comes from a study of blood T cell repertoires in COVID-19. Germline V gene sequence: CDR1 SGHTA, CDR2 FQGNSA. This CDR3 comprises 13 residues. Trimming removed 1 base from V and 5 bases from J, with 6 bases in between. Sequencing used immunoSEQ multiplex PCR; TCRdb keeps in-frame clones, though not all of them. The sample holds under 300,000 clones; roughly 88% are singletons and the top ten take around 2%. The V gene is TRBV7-2, the J gene TRBJ2-4; a weak D match, TRBD2 (5 bases). The material sequenced was PBMCs or T cells enriched from blood (not recorded which). This sequence was found in a woman aged 45-65 years who had recovered from COVID-19. The CDR3 region is CASSLGTENIQYF. DNA for the CDR3: TGTGCCAGCAGCTTAGGGACTGAAAACATTCAGTACTTC.